These T cell receptor beta chains were read from a single sample in a study of naive and memory T cell subsets. TCRdb called the UMI-ligation and nested PCR reads again in MiXCR, with one record for every CDR3 protein. The sample carries about 90,000 distinct CDR3 sequences, 11% recorded once. Sequencing input: naive CD4+ T cells from blood. These receptor sequences come from a human donor in good health. The CDR3 runs from the conserved cysteine through the conserved F or W. The order of the fields is V gene, J gene, D gene, CDR3 protein. The D gene is left open where the match is weak.

V: TRBV29-1; J: TRBJ2-3; D: -; CDR3: CSGGMDSADTQYF
V: TRBV21-1; J: TRBJ2-5; D: -; CDR3: CASSTTLPFRAQYF
V: TRBV9; J: TRBJ1-5; D: -; CDR3: CASSVDPDWDQPQHF
V: TRBV7-9; J: TRBJ2-1; D: -; CDR3: CASSLVAGLFF
V: TRBV20-1; J: TRBJ2-7; D: TRBD2; CDR3: CSARARTSGIYEQYF
V: TRBV2; J: TRBJ1-6; D: -; CDR3: CATHRDPVVALHF
V: TRBV6-2/TRBV6-3; J: TRBJ2-5; D: -; CDR3: CASTQTYPQETQYF
V: TRBV29-1; J: TRBJ2-2; D: TRBD2; CDR3: CSALTSVRGGELFF
V: TRBV12-3/TRBV12-4; J: TRBJ1-2; D: -; CDR3: CASSTGHGYTF
V: TRBV5-1; J: TRBJ1-3; D: -; CDR3: CASSLGAQGSTGNTIYF
V: TRBV7-3; J: TRBJ2-5; D: -; CDR3: CASSFGERETQYF
V: TRBV7-2; J: TRBJ1-5; D: -; CDR3: CASSLSENQPQHF
V: TRBV2; J: TRBJ2-2; D: -; CDR3: CASKLGAGYTGELFF
V: TRBV5-6; J: TRBJ2-7; D: TRBD1; CDR3: CASSHMDRARPPYEQYF
V: TRBV13; J: TRBJ2-3; D: -; CDR3: CASSRSTDTQYF
V: TRBV25-1; J: TRBJ2-7; D: TRBD2; CDR3: CASGRASGGTYEQYF
V: TRBV7-2; J: TRBJ2-2; D: -; CDR3: CASSFVGELFF
V: TRBV11-2; J: TRBJ2-3; D: -; CDR3: CASSPQPADTQYF
V: TRBV15; J: TRBJ2-2; D: TRBD2; CDR3: CATSRDRGASGPNTGELFF
V: TRBV19; J: TRBJ2-1; D: -; CDR3: CASRSPGGSYNEQFF
V: TRBV29-1; J: TRBJ2-3; D: TRBD2; CDR3: CSVEGGGTTDTQYF
V: TRBV27; J: TRBJ2-7; D: TRBD1; CDR3: CASRKPGQGLREQYF
V: TRBV27; J: TRBJ1-6; D: TRBD1; CDR3: CASSSGTENSPLHF
V: TRBV4-2; J: TRBJ2-5; D: TRBD2; CDR3: CASSQQEKTSGQETQYF
V: TRBV7-3; J: TRBJ2-3; D: TRBD2; CDR3: CASSPITLAGGPDTQYF
V: TRBV27; J: TRBJ2-1; D: -; CDR3: CASSGGSPSSYNEQFF
V: TRBV14; J: TRBJ2-3; D: -; CDR3: CASSIGPLDTQYF
V: TRBV5-1; J: TRBJ2-3; D: -; CDR3: CASSRLGGGTEDTQYF
V: TRBV27; J: TRBJ1-5; D: -; CDR3: CASSLSPRQPQHF
V: TRBV12-3/TRBV12-4; J: TRBJ2-7; D: TRBD1; CDR3: CASSPRTGWNNEQYF
V: TRBV7-3; J: TRBJ2-3; D: -; CDR3: CASSLRASTDTQYF
V: TRBV6-5; J: TRBJ1-2; D: TRBD1; CDR3: CASSSNSGQGKRYYGYTF
V: TRBV7-2; J: TRBJ1-5; D: -; CDR3: CASSLTGGSDQPQHF
V: TRBV6-2/TRBV6-3; J: TRBJ2-1; D: -; CDR3: CASSFSRGDVGNEQFF
V: TRBV7-2; J: TRBJ1-1; D: -; CDR3: CASSLEAGGTEAFF
V: TRBV20-1; J: TRBJ2-3; D: TRBD1; CDR3: CSVPGQGPDTQYF
V: TRBV7-9; J: TRBJ1-3; D: -; CDR3: CASSLEGLGNTIYF
V: TRBV18; J: TRBJ2-2; D: TRBD1; CDR3: CASSTKTGPGELFF
V: TRBV7-2; J: TRBJ2-7; D: TRBD1; CDR3: CASSQRTGAYEQYF
V: TRBV12-3/TRBV12-4; J: TRBJ2-5; D: TRBD1; CDR3: CASSQRQGGETQYF
V: TRBV19; J: TRBJ2-3; D: TRBD1; CDR3: CASSIDRTGNTDTQYF
V: TRBV20-1; J: TRBJ1-1; D: -; CDR3: CSACRDRQNTEAFF